One sample yielded the 16 T cell receptor beta chains listed below, sequenced in a study of blood T cells in healthy people across ages. Combining a sample-barcoded 5' primer with a J-beta primer mix, a second PCR ran for roughly 6 to 12 cycles. TCRdb used MiXCR to reprocess the 5' RACE reads, holding one entry per CDR3 protein. The sample holds more than 650,000 distinct CDR3 sequences, about a fifth seen once. What was sequenced was blood. Receptors originate from a man between 65 and 85 years old in good health.

This clonotype was observed a handful of times. This chain connects TRBV18 to TRBJ1-1; D unclear. The germline V and J ends were trimmed by 4 bases and 4 bases, with 13 bases remaining between them. From germline, CDR1 is KGHSH and CDR2 LQKENI. The CDR3 consists of 14 residues. The CDR3 sequence: CASSLRLGVTEAFF. The CDR3, as DNA: TGTGCCAGCTCACTTCGTCTCGGCGTCACTGAAGCTTTCTTT.

There are many counts of this clonotype. V usage is TRBV24-1 and J usage is TRBJ2-3, with 9 bases fitting TRBD2. The V segment lost 4 bases and the J segment 0 bases; nucleotides outside the gene matches: 7. From germline, CDR1 is KGHDR and CDR2 SFDVKD. There are 17 residues in the CDR3. CDR3 in DNA: TGTGCCACCAGTGACCCTCAACTAGCGGGTAGCACAGATACGCAGTATTTT. Its translation: CATSDPQLAGSTDTQYF.

J is TRBJ2-5 and V is TRBV30; D gene uncertain. There are 13 residues in the CDR3. Germline CDR1 reads GTSNPN; CDR2 reads SVGIG (reference sequence). V gave up 7 bases and J gave up 1 base, with 13 bases separating them. The CDR3 is CALTREIQETQYF. CDR3 DNA sequence: TGTGCCTTGACGAGAGAGATCCAAGAGACCCAGTACTTC. The variable domain in full, completed from reference TRBV30 and TRBJ2-5, reads SQTIHQWPATLVQPVGSPLSLECTVEGTSNPNLYWYRQAAGRGLQLLFYSVGIGQISSEVPQNLSASRPQDRQFILSSKKLLLSDSGFYLCALTREIQETQYFGPGTRLLVL.

This rearrangement joins TRBV12-3 or TRBV12-4 to TRBJ1-6; D is undetermined. Trimming took 5 bases from V and 9 from J, leaving 8 bases between them. This CDR3 is built from 12 residues. CDR3 sequence reads: CASSPQSSPLHF. CDR3 DNA sequence: TGTGCCAGCAGTCCACAGAGTTCACCCCTCCACTTT.

The chain uses TRBV27 and TRBJ2-5; D perhaps matches TRBD2 (6 bases). The J call may be wrong; the DNA end is better matched by TRBJ2-7. CDR3 length: 13 residues. Germline CDR1 and CDR2: MNHEY and SMNVEV (reference sequence). CDR3 sequence reads: CASRAGRNYEQYV. In DNA form, the CDR3 reads TGTGCCAGCCGCGCGGGACGAAACTACGAGCAGTACGTC.

This clonotype was detected a few times. This chain joins TRBV25-1 and TRBJ1-5, with 8 bases lining up with TRBD1. The CDR3 spans 17 residues. Per the germline V gene, CDR1 is MGHDK and CDR2 is SYGVNS. After removal of 4 bases from V and 0 bases from J, the junction contained 8 bases not matched to a gene. The CDR3 bases are TGTGCCAGCAGTGGCGGGACAGGCCCTAATAGCAATCAGCCCCAGCATTTT. Translated, it gives CASSGGTGPNSNQPQHF. Full variable domain (missing parts from reference TRBV25-1 and TRBJ1-5): EADIYQTPRYLVIGTGKKITLECSQTMGHDKMYWYQQDPGMELHLIHYSYGVNSTEKGDLSSESTVSRIRTEHFPLTLESARPSHTSQYLCASSGGTGPNSNQPQHFGDGTRLSIL.

This clonotype was detected a few times. V usage is TRBV27 and J usage is TRBJ1-6; 7 bases line up with TRBD1. CDR3 length equals 14 residues. J gave up 11 bases and V 6 bases, and 10 bases lay outside the gene matches. CDR1 MNHEY and CDR2 SMNVEV come from the germline V gene (reference sequence). CDR3 nucleotides: TGTGCCAGCAGCCGTACAGGGGCATGGACACCCCTCCACTTT. This translates into CASSRTGAWTPLHF.

The chain recombines TRBV3-1 with TRBJ2-3; TRBD2 matches at 15 bases. This CDR3 is 18 amino acids long. The germline V gene has CDR1 LGHDT and CDR2 YNNKEL (reference sequence). V dropped 6 bases and J dropped 4; count of bases not matched to a gene: 11. The CDR3 DNA reads as TGTGCCAGCAGACCCCTCGGACTAGCGGGGGGGCATTCAGATACGCAGTATTTT. Translating it yields CASRPLGLAGGHSDTQYF.

There are a few counts of this clonotype. The chain links TRBV7-2 to TRBJ2-3; 14 bases are a match to TRBD2. The V segment lost 2 bases and the J segment 0 bases; nucleotides outside the gene matches: 7. The CDR3 runs to 19 residues. CDR1 SGHTA and CDR2 FQGNSA come from the germline V gene. CDR3 nucleotides: TGTGCCAGCAGCTTATGGGGATGGACTAGCGGGAGGAGCACAGATACGCAGTATTTT. It yields the protein CASSLWGWTSGRSTDTQYF.

The gene calls are TRBV20-1 and TRBJ1-6, with D maybe TRBD1 (6 bases). CDR1 is DFQATT and CDR2 is SNEGSKA in the germline V gene (reference sequence). CDR3 length: 15 residues. Trimming left V 2 bases short and J 8 bases short, with 16 bases between. CDR3 loop: CSARTREGEHSPLHF. In DNA, the CDR3 is TGCAGTGCTAGAACGAGGGAGGGGGAACATTCACCCCTCCACTTT.

The rearrangement joins TRBV5-1 to TRBJ1-4; possibly TRBD1 for D (6 bases). This CDR3 spans 15 amino acids. Germline lookup yields CDR1 SGHRS and CDR2 YFSETQ. V dropped 4 bases and J dropped 4 bases, with 14 bases sitting between them. This chain's CDR3 is CASSPRQGSNEKLFF. In DNA, the CDR3 is TGCGCCAGCAGCCCCCGGCAGGGGAGTAATGAAAAACTGTTTTTT.

The gene calls are TRBV20-1 and TRBJ2-3; possibly TRBD2 for D (6 bases). The CDR3 has 16 residues. V was trimmed by 0 bases and J by 1 base, leaving 14 bases between them. CDR1 DFQATT and CDR2 SNEGSKA come from the germline V gene (reference sequence). CDR3 coding DNA: TGCAGTGCTAGAGATCAGGGAGAGCGGGGCACAGATACGCAGTATTTT. Translation gives CSARDQGERGTDTQYF.

This clonotype showed up just a few times. The genes are TRBV28 and TRBJ1-4; D not resolved. V was clipped by 3 bases and J by 2 bases, with 19 bases between them. This CDR3 comprises 18 residues. Germline V gives CDR1 MDHEN, CDR2 SYDVKM. The CDR3 protein is CASSLRVWARGTNEKLFF. The CDR3 nucleotides are TGTGCCAGCAGTTTGAGGGTTTGGGCGCGTGGGACTAATGAAAAACTGTTTTTT.

This clonotype came up a few times. Germline is not matched at one junction end, which may reflect a read error. This chain uses TRBV20-1 with TRBJ2-1; a weak D match, TRBD2 (6 bases). The CDR3 loop spans 9 amino acids. CDR1 and CDR2 from the germline V gene are DFQATT and SNEGSKA (reference sequence). CDR3 DNA sequence: TGCAGTCCTACTAGCTCCCGAGGGTTC. This encodes CSPTSSRGF.

This clonotype was seen more than once but under ten times. The J gene is TRBJ2-6, the V gene TRBV7-2; 7 bases map to TRBD1. From germline, CDR1 is SGHTA and CDR2 FQGNSA. There are 15 residues in the CDR3. V lost 6 bases, J lost 0 bases, and 2 bases stayed unmatched. The CDR3 DNA reads as TGTGCCAGCAGGACAGGGTACTCTGGGGCCAACGTCCTGACTTTC. Translating gives CASRTGYSGANVLTF.

This clonotype was seen only once. The rearrangement links TRBV29-1 to TRBJ2-3, with TRBD1 matching 10 bases. This CDR3 is built from 13 residues. The germline CDR1 and CDR2 sequences are SQVTM and ANQGSEA. V dropped 4 bases and J dropped 4; count of bases not matched to a gene: 2. The CDR3 sequence: CSVGGQGPDTQYF. The CDR3 region has the DNA TGCAGCGTTGGGGGACAGGGGCCAGATACGCAGTATTTT.